This is a list of T cell receptor beta chains from one sample in a study of shared clonotypes between healthy human individuals. Sequencing was performed with immunoSEQ multiplex PCR; in TCRdb, only in-frame clones are kept and a portion is missing. The sample consists of some 2,000,000 clones, approximately 95% of them appearing once. Material for sequencing was naive CD4+ T cells sorted from blood. These receptors came from a man between 18 and 35 years old in good health. CDR3s include the opening cysteine and the closing phenylalanine or tryptophan. The order of the fields is D gene, J gene, V gene, clone size, CDR3 DNA, CDR3 protein. The D gene is left open where the match is weak. Some rows mark clone size as missing; the rest say once, few, many or name a class of expanded clone.

D: .; J: TRBJ2-1; V: TRBV6-1; size: .; DNA: TGTGCCAGCAGTGAAATACAGTACAATGAGCAGTTCTTC; CDR3: CASSEIQYNEQFF
D: TRBD2; J: TRBJ2-3; V: TRBV15; size: once; DNA: TGTGCCACCAGCAGAGTATCCGGGACTAGCGGGGATACGCAGTATTTT; CDR3: CATSRVSGTSGDTQYF
D: .; J: TRBJ1-4; V: TRBV27; size: .; DNA: TGTGCCAGCAGTTTCTTTGGGGGATGGGATGAAAAACTGTTTTTT; CDR3: CASSFFGGWDEKLFF
D: TRBD2; J: TRBJ2-3; V: TRBV7-2; size: .; DNA: TGTGCCAGCAGCCCGGGGAGGGGTAGGGCAGATACGCAGTATTTT; CDR3: CASSPGRGRADTQYF
D: .; J: TRBJ1-2; V: TRBV30; size: .; DNA: TGTGCCTGGAGTGTGGCGGGCGGCTACACCTTC; CDR3: CAWSVAGGYTF
D: .; J: TRBJ2-1; V: TRBV5-1; size: .; DNA: TGCGCCAGCAGGATGACAGGACCCTCCTACAATGAGCAGTTCTTC; CDR3: CASRMTGPSYNEQFF
D: .; J: TRBJ2-1; V: TRBV29-1; size: .; DNA: TGCAGCGCCCACTCCGGGTACAATGAGCAGTTCTTC; CDR3: CSAHSGYNEQFF
D: .; J: TRBJ2-2; V: TRBV7-9; size: .; DNA: TGTGCCAGCAGCTTAAGGACCCTCGAAGAGACCGGGGAGCTGTTTTTT; CDR3: CASSLRTLEETGELFF
D: TRBD1; J: TRBJ1-2; V: TRBV18; size: .; DNA: TGTGCCAGCTCACCGGCTACGGGACAGGGGCATGGCTACACCTTC; CDR3: CASSPATGQGHGYTF
D: TRBD1; J: TRBJ2-5; V: TRBV6-1; size: once; DNA: TGTGCCAGCAGTGAAAGGGACAGGGAGACCCAGTACTTC; CDR3: CASSERDRETQYF
D: .; J: TRBJ2-1; V: TRBV10-1; size: .; DNA: TGCGCCAGCAGTGCGTCGACAGTACTTGAGCAGTTCTTC; CDR3: CASSASTVLEQFF
D: .; J: TRBJ2-1; V: TRBV30; size: .; DNA: TGTGCCTGGAGTTACGGGACAAAGTACAATGAGCAGTTCTTC; CDR3: CAWSYGTKYNEQFF
D: .; J: TRBJ2-7; V: TRBV18; size: .; DNA: TGTGCCAGCTCCGCCGCCGGTGGTAGCGTTACCTACGAGCAGTACTTC; CDR3: CASSAAGGSVTYEQYF
D: .; J: TRBJ1-4; V: TRBV7-2; size: .; DNA: TGTGCCAGCAGCTTGGGTGGGACCCAGAATGAAAAACTGTTTTTT; CDR3: CASSLGGTQNEKLFF
D: .; J: TRBJ1-1; V: TRBV2; size: .; DNA: TGTGCCAGCAGTGGGGGGGGACCGAACACTGAAGCTTTCTTT; CDR3: CASSGGGPNTEAFF
D: TRBD2; J: TRBJ2-7; V: TRBV11-2; size: .; DNA: TGTGCCAGCAGACAACGACTAGCGGGAGAACTCGAGCAGTACTTC; CDR3: CASRQRLAGELEQYF
D: TRBD1; J: TRBJ1-1; V: TRBV28; size: .; DNA: TGTGCCAGCAGATACGGTGACAGGGAAACTGAAGCTTTCTTT; CDR3: CASRYGDRETEAFF
D: .; J: TRBJ2-2; V: TRBV28; size: .; DNA: TGTGCCAGCAGTACTCAAGGGAGTGGCGCCGGGGAGCTGTTTTTT; CDR3: CASSTQGSGAGELFF
D: TRBD1; J: TRBJ2-7; V: TRBV5-1; size: .; DNA: TGCGCCAGCAGCTTGGCCGGACAGGGGCAGGAAGAGCAGTACTTC; CDR3: CASSLAGQGQEEQYF
D: .; J: TRBJ1-5; V: TRBV6-1; size: .; DNA: TGTGCCAGCAGTGAGATCGGGACGGTTAGCAATCAGCCCCAGCATTTT; CDR3: CASSEIGTVSNQPQHF
D: .; J: TRBJ2-7; V: TRBV19; size: .; DNA: TGTGCCAGTAGTATTGGCAGGGGATACGAGCAGTACTTC; CDR3: CASSIGRGYEQYF
D: .; J: TRBJ2-7; V: TRBV6-1; size: .; DNA: TGTGCCAGCAGTAAACAGGCTAACTACGAGCAGTACTTC; CDR3: CASSKQANYEQYF
D: .; J: TRBJ1-2; V: TRBV9; size: .; DNA: TGTGCCAGCAGCGTAGCCTACACCTTC; CDR3: CASSVAYTF
D: TRBD1; J: TRBJ1-1; V: TRBV5-6; size: .; DNA: TGTGCCAGCAGCCCCGGGACAGGGTGGGGGAAAACTGAAGCTTTCTTT; CDR3: CASSPGTGWGKTEAFF
D: .; J: TRBJ2-7; V: TRBV5-8; size: .; DNA: TGTGCCAGCAGCTTGGGGGTGGCAGGGGACGAGCAGTACTTC; CDR3: CASSLGVAGDEQYF
D: TRBD2; J: TRBJ2-7; V: TRBV10-2; size: .; DNA: TGCGCCAGCAGACTAGCGGGGGGCACCTACGAGCAGTACTTC; CDR3: CASRLAGGTYEQYF
D: .; J: TRBJ2-1; V: TRBV6-4; size: .; DNA: TGTGCCAGCAGTGAAGGGGGGAACTACAATGAGCAGTTCTTC; CDR3: CASSEGGNYNEQFF
D: .; J: TRBJ1-2; V: TRBV2; size: once; DNA: TGTGCCAGCAGTGAGGAAGGAGGACAGCTAAACTATGGCTACACCTTC; CDR3: CASSEEGGQLNYGYTF
D: .; J: TRBJ1-6; V: TRBV7-6; size: .; DNA: TGTGCCAGCAGCTTAGATGTACCCACGAGCTCCTATAATTCACCCCTCCACTTT; CDR3: CASSLDVPTSSYNSPLHF
D: .; J: TRBJ2-7; V: TRBV2; size: .; DNA: TGTGCCACCGGCGAGCAAAGGTACGAGCAGTACTTC; CDR3: CATGEQRYEQYF
D: TRBD1; J: TRBJ1-1; V: TRBV13; size: .; DNA: TGTGCCAGCAGCCTTAGGGACAGGAGAAGTGAAGCTTTCTTT; CDR3: CASSLRDRRSEAFF
D: TRBD1; J: TRBJ1-2; V: TRBV4-1; size: .; DNA: TGCGCCAGCAGCCAAGATAGCTTGACAGGGTACGGCTACACCTTC; CDR3: CASSQDSLTGYGYTF
D: .; J: TRBJ2-2; V: TRBV7-6; size: .; DNA: TGTGCCAGCAGCTTTTTCGAGACAGAGAACACCGGGGAGCTGTTTTTT; CDR3: CASSFFETENTGELFF
D: .; J: TRBJ1-5; V: TRBV2; size: .; DNA: TGTGCCAGCAGGGAGGGACTGCTACCCCAGCATTTT; CDR3: CASREGLLPQHF
D: TRBD1; J: TRBJ1-1; V: TRBV13; size: once; DNA: TGTGCCAGCAGAGAAACCGGGACAGGGGGCGCCCCGGTTGAAGCTTTCTTT; CDR3: CASRETGTGGAPVEAFF
D: TRBD1; J: TRBJ1-1; V: TRBV18; size: .; DNA: TGTGCCAGCTCACCCGACAGGGCTGAATTGCGGGCTTTCTTT; CDR3: CASSPDRAELRAFF
D: TRBD2; J: TRBJ2-5; V: TRBV27; size: once; DNA: TGTGCCAGCAGTACGGGACTAGCGGGGCAGACCCAGTACTTC; CDR3: CASSTGLAGQTQYF
D: .; J: TRBJ2-7; V: TRBV30; size: .; DNA: TGTGCCTGGAGTGTACGGTCTAAAGCGGGTCGATTTATGTCCTACGAGCAGTACTTC; CDR3: CAWSVRSKAGRFMSYEQYF
D: .; J: TRBJ2-3; V: TRBV6-6; size: .; DNA: TGTGCCAGCAGCCGAGGGACGTCGGAAAGTGATACGCAGTATTTT; CDR3: CASSRGTSESDTQYF
D: .; J: TRBJ2-5; V: TRBV7-2; size: .; DNA: TGTGCCAGCAGCCCAAGGGCCCGGGCCTCGTATGGGACCCAGTACTTC; CDR3: CASSPRARASYGTQYF
D: .; J: TRBJ1-1; V: TRBV5-1; size: .; DNA: TGCGCCAGCAGCCCCCCGGGGTCGACCACTGAAGCTTTCTTT; CDR3: CASSPPGSTTEAFF
D: TRBD2; J: TRBJ2-5; V: TRBV7-2; size: .; DNA: TGTGCCAGCAGCTTAGCCCCACTAGCGGGGCAAGAGACCCAGTACTTC; CDR3: CASSLAPLAGQETQYF
D: .; J: TRBJ2-7; V: TRBV5-1; size: .; DNA: TGCGCCAGCAGTCCCGAGGGTTGGGCCTACGAGCAGTACTTC; CDR3: CASSPEGWAYEQYF
D: .; J: TRBJ1-3; V: TRBV5-8; size: .; DNA: TGTGCCAGCAGCTTAGGGGGTACTGGAAACACCATATATTTT; CDR3: CASSLGGTGNTIYF
D: TRBD1; J: TRBJ2-2; V: TRBV30; size: once; DNA: TGTGCCTGGAGACAATACCGGGACAGGAAGAACACCGGGGAGCTGTTTTTT; CDR3: CAWRQYRDRKNTGELFF